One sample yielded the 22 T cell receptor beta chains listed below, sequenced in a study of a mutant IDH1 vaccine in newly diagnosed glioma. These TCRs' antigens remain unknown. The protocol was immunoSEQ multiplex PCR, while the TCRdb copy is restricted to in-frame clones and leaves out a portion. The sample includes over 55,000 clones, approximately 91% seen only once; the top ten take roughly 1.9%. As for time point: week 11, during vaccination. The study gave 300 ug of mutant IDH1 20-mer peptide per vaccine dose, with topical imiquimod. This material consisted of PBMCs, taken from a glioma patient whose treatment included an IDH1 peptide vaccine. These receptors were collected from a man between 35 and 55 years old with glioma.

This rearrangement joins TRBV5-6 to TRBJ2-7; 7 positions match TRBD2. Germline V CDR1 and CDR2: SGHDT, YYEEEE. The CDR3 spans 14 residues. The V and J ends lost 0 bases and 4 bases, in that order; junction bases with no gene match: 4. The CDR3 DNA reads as TGTGCCAGCAGCTTGGATCTAGCGGATTACGAGCAGTACGTC. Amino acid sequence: CASSLDLADYEQYV.

The CDR3 coding sequence is TGTGCCATCAGTGAGTCCGTACTAATGAACACTGAAGCTTTCTTT. Protein sequence: CAISESVLMNTEAFF. The chain combines TRBV10-3 with TRBJ1-1; D ambiguous. Germline V lookup: CDR1 ENHRY, CDR2 SYGVKD. V lost 0 bases and J lost 0, with 8 bases in between. The CDR3 is 15 residues long.

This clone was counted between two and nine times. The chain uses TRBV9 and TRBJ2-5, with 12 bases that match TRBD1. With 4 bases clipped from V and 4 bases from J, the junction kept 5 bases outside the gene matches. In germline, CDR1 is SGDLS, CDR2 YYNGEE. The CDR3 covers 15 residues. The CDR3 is CASSTGTGGPETQYF. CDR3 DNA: TGTGCCAGCAGCACGGGGACAGGGGGCCCAGAGACCCAGTACTTC.

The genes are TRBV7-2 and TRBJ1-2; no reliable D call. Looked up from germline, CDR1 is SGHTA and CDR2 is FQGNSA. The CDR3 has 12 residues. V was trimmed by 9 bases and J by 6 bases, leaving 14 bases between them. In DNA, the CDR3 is TGTGCCAGGGTTTATAAGGAGAATGGCTACACCTTC. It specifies CARVYKENGYTF.

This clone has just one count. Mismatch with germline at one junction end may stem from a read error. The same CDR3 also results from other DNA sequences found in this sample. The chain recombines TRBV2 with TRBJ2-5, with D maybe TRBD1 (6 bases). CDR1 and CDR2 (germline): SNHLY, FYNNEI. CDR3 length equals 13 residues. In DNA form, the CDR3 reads TGTGCTAGCAGAAGGGACATGATAGAGACCCAGTACTTC. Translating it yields CASRRDMIETQYF.

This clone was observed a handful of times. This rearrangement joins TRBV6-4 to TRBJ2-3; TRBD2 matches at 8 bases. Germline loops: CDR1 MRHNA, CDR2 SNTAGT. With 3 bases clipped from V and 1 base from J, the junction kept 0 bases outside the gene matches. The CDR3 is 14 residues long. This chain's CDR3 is CASSERGGTDTQYF. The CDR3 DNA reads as TGTGCCAGCAGTGAGCGGGGGGGCACAGATACGCAGTATTTT.

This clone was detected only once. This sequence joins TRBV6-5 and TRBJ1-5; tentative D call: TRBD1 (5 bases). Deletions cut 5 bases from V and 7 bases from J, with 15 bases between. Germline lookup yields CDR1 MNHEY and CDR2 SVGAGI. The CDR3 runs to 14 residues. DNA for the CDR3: TGTGCCAGCAGTCCCGTTCATCGGGGCCAGCCCCAGCATTTT. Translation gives CASSPVHRGQPQHF.

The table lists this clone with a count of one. CDR3 protein: CASSLSPGGQYEQFF. As DNA, the CDR3 is TGTGCCAGCAGCTTATCGCCGGGCGGGCAATATGAGCAGTTCTTC. The V gene is TRBV7-2, the J gene TRBJ2-1; weak D call: TRBD2 (5 bases). V lost 2 bases and J lost 8, with 16 bases in between. In germline, CDR1 is SGHTA, CDR2 FQGNSA. This CDR3 has 15 residues.

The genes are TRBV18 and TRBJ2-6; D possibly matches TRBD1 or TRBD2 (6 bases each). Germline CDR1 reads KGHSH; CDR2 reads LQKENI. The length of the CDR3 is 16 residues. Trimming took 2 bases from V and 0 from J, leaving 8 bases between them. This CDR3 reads CASSPGGRSGANVLTF. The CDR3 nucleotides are TGTGCCAGCTCACCAGGGGGGCGCTCTGGGGCCAACGTCCTGACTTTC.

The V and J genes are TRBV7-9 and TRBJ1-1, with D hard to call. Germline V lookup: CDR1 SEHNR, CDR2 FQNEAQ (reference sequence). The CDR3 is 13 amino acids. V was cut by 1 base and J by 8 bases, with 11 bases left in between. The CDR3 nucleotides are TGTGCCAGCAGCTTAGAAGGGTTGGCGGAAGCTTTCTTT. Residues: CASSLEGLAEAFF.

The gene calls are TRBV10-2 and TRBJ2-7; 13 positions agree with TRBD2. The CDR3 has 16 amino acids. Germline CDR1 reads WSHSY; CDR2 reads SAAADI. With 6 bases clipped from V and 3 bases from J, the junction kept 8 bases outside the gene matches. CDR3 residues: CASSGSGLAGIYEQYV. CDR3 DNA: TGCGCCAGCAGCGGGTCGGGACTAGCGGGGATCTACGAGCAGTACGTC.

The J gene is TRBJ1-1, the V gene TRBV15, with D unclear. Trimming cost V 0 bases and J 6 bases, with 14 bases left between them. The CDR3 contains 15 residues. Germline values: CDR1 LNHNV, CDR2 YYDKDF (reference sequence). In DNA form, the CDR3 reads TGTGCCACCAGCAGAGATCTTCACGTTATGTCTGAAGCTTTCTTT. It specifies CATSRDLHVMSEAFF.

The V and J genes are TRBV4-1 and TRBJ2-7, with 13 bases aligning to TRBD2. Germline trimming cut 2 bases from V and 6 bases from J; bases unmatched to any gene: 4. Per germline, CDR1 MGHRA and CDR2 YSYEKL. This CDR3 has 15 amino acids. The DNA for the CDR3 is TGCGCCAGCAGCCAAAGACTAGCGGGGGGCTTCGAGCAGTACGTC. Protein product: CASSQRLAGGFEQYV.

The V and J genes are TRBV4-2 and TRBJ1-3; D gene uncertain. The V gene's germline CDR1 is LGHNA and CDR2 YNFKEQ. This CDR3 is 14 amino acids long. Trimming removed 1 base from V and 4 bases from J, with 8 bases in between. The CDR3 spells CASSQVIQGNTIYF. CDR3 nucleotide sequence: TGTGCCAGCAGCCAAGTTATACAGGGAAACACCATATATTTT.

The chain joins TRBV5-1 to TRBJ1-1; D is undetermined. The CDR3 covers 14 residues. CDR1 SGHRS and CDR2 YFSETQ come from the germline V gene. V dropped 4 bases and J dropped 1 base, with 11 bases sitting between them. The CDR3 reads CASSDAGGNTEAFF. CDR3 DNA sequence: TGCGCCAGCAGCGACGCAGGCGGGAACACTGAAGCTTTCTTT.

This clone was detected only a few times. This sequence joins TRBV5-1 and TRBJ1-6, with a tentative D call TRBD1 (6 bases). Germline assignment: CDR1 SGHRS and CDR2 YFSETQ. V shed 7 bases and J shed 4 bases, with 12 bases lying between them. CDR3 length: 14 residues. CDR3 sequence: CASRTTGYNSPLHF. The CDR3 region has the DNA TGCGCCAGCCGAACTACAGGGTATAATTCACCCCTCCACTTT.

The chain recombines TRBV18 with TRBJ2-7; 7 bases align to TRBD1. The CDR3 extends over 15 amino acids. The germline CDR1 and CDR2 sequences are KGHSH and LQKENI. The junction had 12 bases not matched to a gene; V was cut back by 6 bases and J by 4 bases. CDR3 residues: CASSQRRGGEYEQYF. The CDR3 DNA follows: TGTGCCAGCTCCCAGAGGCGAGGGGGCGAATACGAGCAGTACTTC.

CDR3 protein: CASTSGQGAYEQYF. The CDR3, as DNA: TGTGCCAGCACCTCGGGGCAGGGGGCCTACGAGCAGTACTTC. J is TRBJ2-7 and V is TRBV28; 7 nucleotides line up with TRBD1. CDR1 MDHEN and CDR2 SYDVKM come from the germline V gene. This CDR3 is built from 14 residues. The ends lost 7 bases at V and 2 bases at J; junction bases unmatched: 8.

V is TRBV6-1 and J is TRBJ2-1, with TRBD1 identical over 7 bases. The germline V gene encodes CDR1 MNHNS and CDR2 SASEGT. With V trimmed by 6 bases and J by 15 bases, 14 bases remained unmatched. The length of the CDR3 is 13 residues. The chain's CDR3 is CASSESGQTNPFF. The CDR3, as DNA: TGTGCCAGCAGCGAGTCGGGACAGACGAACCCGTTCTTC.

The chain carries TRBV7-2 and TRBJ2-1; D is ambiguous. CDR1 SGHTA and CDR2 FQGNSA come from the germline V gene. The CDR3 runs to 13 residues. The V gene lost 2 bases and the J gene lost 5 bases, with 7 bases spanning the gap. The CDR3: CASSLNPNNEQFF. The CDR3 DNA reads TGTGCCAGCAGCTTAAATCCGAACAATGAGCAGTTCTTC.

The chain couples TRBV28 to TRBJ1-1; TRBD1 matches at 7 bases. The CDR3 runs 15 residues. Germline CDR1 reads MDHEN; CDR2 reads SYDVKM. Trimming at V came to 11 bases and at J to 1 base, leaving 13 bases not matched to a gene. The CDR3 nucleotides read TGTGCCGTTCCCTCGAAGGGACAGCCGAACACTGAAGCTTTCTTT. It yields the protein CAVPSKGQPNTEAFF.

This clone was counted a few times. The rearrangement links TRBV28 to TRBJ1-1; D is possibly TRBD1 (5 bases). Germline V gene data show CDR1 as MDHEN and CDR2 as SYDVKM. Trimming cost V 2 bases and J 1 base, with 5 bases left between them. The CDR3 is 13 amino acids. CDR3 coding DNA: TGTGCCAGCAGTTTAGGGGGGAACACTGAAGCTTTCTTT. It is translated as CASSLGGNTEAFF.